This T cell receptor beta chain was documented in a study of shared clonotypes between healthy human individuals. The germline gives CDR1 SNHLY, CDR2 FYNNEI. The CDR3 is 15 residues long. The V and J ends lost 5 bases and 0 bases respectively, with 11 bases between them. The assay ran at deep level. Several immunoSEQ plates received, in even portions, the genomic DNA of each subset. The table came from immunoSEQ multiplex PCR; TCRdb's copy has only in-frame clones and leaves some out. The data contain around 340,000 clones, around 79% of them singletons. This chain joins TRBV2 and TRBJ1-5; perhaps TRBD1 as D (6 bases). Sequenced input: memory CD4+ T cells sorted from blood. The subset: CD45RA-negative fraction. The receptor was isolated from a man aged 25-45 years in good health. CDR3 sequence: CASSSGAASNQPQHF. CDR3 sequence (DNA): TGTGCCAGCAGTTCAGGGGCGGCTAGCAATCAGCCCCAGCATTTT.